These 10 T cell receptor beta chains share one sample of origin, sequenced in a study of T cells in Graves' hyperthyroidism and ophthalmopathy. What was amplified from RNA transcripts were TCR beta CDR3 regions. The HTBI primer set served for first-round RT-PCR of the TCR CDR3. MiXCR, run by TCRdb on the multiplex PCR reads, gives a single entry per CDR3 protein. Of about 480,000 distinct CDR3 sequences listed, 14% are singletons. The specimen sequenced was blood. The receptors originated from a woman aged 18-35 years with Graves' hyperthyroidism.

This clonotype was observed a few times. The rearrangement links TRBV19 to TRBJ2-3; D is perhaps TRBD2 (5 bases). Trimming pared 5 bases from V and 2 bases from J, leaving 17 bases between. Germline V gene data show CDR1 as LNHDA and CDR2 as SQIVND (reference sequence). This CDR3 region has 16 residues. CDR3 nucleotides: TGTGCCAGTAGTCCCTCGCGGTCGGGGTCCACAGATACGCAGTATTTT. This gives the protein CASSPSRSGSTDTQYF.

The V gene is TRBV20-1, the J gene TRBJ2-7, with 12 nucleotides matching TRBD2. The ends lost 3 bases at V and 6 bases at J; junction bases unmatched: 9. CDR1 is DFQATT and CDR2 is SNEGSKA in the germline V gene (reference sequence). This CDR3 comprises 15 residues. The CDR3 DNA follows: TGCAGTGCTAGGCGACTAGCGGGAGCAAACACCGAGCAGTACTTC. The encoded protein is CSARRLAGANTEQYF.

This clonotype was picked up a small number of times. The J gene is TRBJ2-1, the V gene TRBV6-1, with D perhaps TRBD2 (5 bases). This CDR3 is 13 amino acids long. Germline CDR1 MNHNS, CDR2 SASEGT. Trimming shortened V by 6 bases and J by 15 bases, and 21 bases separated the two germline ends. CDR3 nucleotide sequence: TGTGCCAGCAGCCCCGGACTTGTACAAAGTAGGTTCTTC. Translation: CASSPGLVQSRFF.

The rearrangement joins TRBV20-1 to TRBJ2-3, with D maybe TRBD2 (6 bases). The germline CDR1 and CDR2 sequences are DFQATT and SNEGSKA (reference sequence). This CDR3 has 14 amino acids. With 1 base removed from V and 0 bases from J, the gap between germline ends came to 8 bases. The CDR3 DNA follows: TGCAGTGCTAGAGCCGGGAGCAGCACAGATACGCAGTATTTT. Translation: CSARAGSSTDTQYF.

This clonotype was counted many times. CDR3: CASSFHLQETQYF. The CDR3 region has the DNA TGTGCCAGCAGTTTCCATCTACAAGAGACCCAGTACTTC. The J gene is TRBJ2-5, the V gene TRBV12-3 or TRBV12-4; D remains unclear. This CDR3 is 13 amino acids long. The germline V and J ends were trimmed by 3 bases and 2 bases, with 7 bases remaining between them.

Ten or more counts support this clonotype. This chain links TRBV13 with TRBJ1-4; D perhaps matches TRBD1 (6 bases). V lost 1 base and J 0 bases, leaving 18 bases between the germline ends. The CDR3 is made up of 19 amino acids. Germline loops: CDR1 PRHDT, CDR2 FYEKMQ (reference sequence). CDR3 DNA: TGTGCCAGCAGCTTAGCGCGGGGGCGGGAGATGGCAACTAATGAAAAACTGTTTTTT. Translation: CASSLARGREMATNEKLFF.

This rearrangement joins TRBV30 to TRBJ1-2, with TRBD1 as a possible D gene (5 bases). Germline V gene data show CDR1 as GTSNPN and CDR2 as SVGIG (reference sequence). CDR3 length: 14 amino acids. V was cut by 8 bases and J by 8 bases, with 24 bases left in between. The CDR3 is CAGAGVAGTGGYTF. In DNA, the CDR3 is TGTGCCGGGGCGGGGGTGGCAGGCACGGGGGGCTACACCTTC.

This clonotype was found many times. The chain is built from TRBV11-2 and TRBJ2-3, with D possibly matching TRBD1 (5 bases). This CDR3 is built from 12 residues. V lost 7 bases and J lost 6, with 11 bases in between. The V gene's germline CDR1 is SGHAT and CDR2 FQNNGV. CDR3 nucleotide sequence: TGTGCCAGCACCTTTAAGGGGGATACGCAGTATTTT. Residues: CASTFKGDTQYF. The complete variable domain, with remaining parts taken from reference TRBV11-2 and TRBJ2-3, reads EAGVAQSPRYKIIEKRQSVAFWCNPISGHATLYWYQQILGQGPKLLIQFQNNGVVDDSQLPKDRFSAERLKGVDSTLKIQPAKLEDSAVYLCASTFKGDTQYFGPGTRLTVL.

The sample holds many counts of this clonotype. The rearrangement uses TRBV7-9 and TRBJ1-2; possible D gene TRBD1, 5 bases. V was pared by 5 bases and J by 6 bases, with 13 bases between. CDR3 length equals 13 residues. The V gene's germline CDR1 is SEHNR and CDR2 FQNEAQ (reference sequence). CDR3 sequence: CASSRTGPNGYTF. CDR3 in DNA: TGTGCCAGCAGCCGCACGGGACCCAATGGCTACACCTTC. Drawing the rest from reference TRBV7-9 and TRBJ1-2, the complete variable domain is DTGVSQNPRHKITKRGQNVTFRCDPISEHNRLYWYRQTLGQGPEFLTYFQNEAQLEKSRLLSDRFSAERPKGSFSTLEIQRTEQGDSAMYLCASSRTGPNGYTFGSGTRLTVV.

The sample holds many counts of this clonotype. This chain links TRBV6-1 with TRBJ2-3; possibly TRBD2 for D (6 bases). Trimming removed 7 bases from V and 6 bases from J, with 14 bases in between. The CDR3 runs 13 residues. The V gene's germline CDR1 is MNHNS and CDR2 SASEGT. DNA for the CDR3: TGTGCCAGCACGGCCCGGGGGAGGGATACGCAGTATTTT. Its translation is CASTARGRDTQYF.